Below are 18 T cell receptor beta chains sequenced from a single sample in a study of cytomegalovirus exposure and HLA in healthy donors. Primers included in the PCR were 60 Vbeta and 13 Jbeta primers. Repertoires were generated with immunoSEQ multiplex PCR, while TCRdb's copy carries only in-frame clones and drops some. The table shows fewer than 150,000 clones, with about 80% occurring only once. Specimen: PBMCs. These receptors originate from a female donor in good health and CMV-seropositive.

This sequence joins TRBV7-9 and TRBJ1-6; possible D gene TRBD1, 5 bases. The CDR3 is 13 residues long. Germline CDR1 reads SEHNR; CDR2 reads FQNEAQ (reference sequence). V gave up 5 bases and J gave up 8 bases, with 10 bases separating them. CDR3 sequence (DNA): TGTGCCAGCAGCAATTTCAGGGATTCACCCCTCCACTTT. Its translation is CASSNFRDSPLHF.

This sequence joins TRBV6-5 and TRBJ1-5; a possible D gene is TRBD1 (6 bases). Trimming stripped 2 bases from V and 7 bases from J, with 12 bases between. CDR1 MNHEY and CDR2 SVGAGI come from the germline V gene. The CDR3 runs to 14 residues. The CDR3 sequence: CASSYRGGVQPQHF. CDR3 in DNA: TGTGCCAGCAGTTACAGAGGGGGAGTACAGCCCCAGCATTTT.

The rearrangement uses TRBV12-5 and TRBJ1-4; 8 bases agree with TRBD1. Germline-derived CDR1 and CDR2 are LGHNT and FRNRAP. V lost 4 bases to trimming and J lost 3 bases; unmatched junction nucleotides: 1. The CDR3 runs 14 residues. CDR3: CASGSRGPNEKLFF. CDR3 nucleotide sequence: TGTGCTAGTGGTTCCAGGGGGCCTAATGAAAAACTGTTTTTT.

Concerning this clone itself: The junction and the germline gene differ at one end; a read error may be behind it. This chain joins TRBV30 and TRBJ1-2, with 9 bases that match TRBD1. The CDR3 spans 14 residues. Germline loops: CDR1 GTSNPN, CDR2 SVGIG (reference sequence). The CDR3 coding sequence is TGTGCCTGGAGCCCGAAACGGGACAGGGCTCTGACTGACTTC. Its protein is CAWSPKRDRALTDF.

J is TRBJ1-5 and V is TRBV12-5; the match to TRBD1 covers 7 bases. The germline CDR1 and CDR2 sequences are LGHNT and FRNRAP. The CDR3 contains 17 residues. V was pared by 3 bases and J by 8 bases, with 16 bases of the junction left unmatched. The CDR3 DNA reads as TGTGCTAGTGGTTTCCTTTTAGACAGGGAGTGGAGAAAGCCCCAGCATTTT. Amino acids: CASGFLLDREWRKPQHF.

This clone occurred a few times. The chain combines TRBV4-1 with TRBJ1-4, with 7 nucleotides matching TRBD1. V dropped 8 bases and J dropped 5; count of bases not matched to a gene: 11. This CDR3 has 15 residues. CDR1 MGHRA and CDR2 YSYEKL come from the germline V gene. Written as DNA, the CDR3 is TGCGCCAGCCAATCTTGGGACAGACTAAATGAAAAACTGTTTTTT. Residues: CASQSWDRLNEKLFF.

The rearrangement joins TRBV7-2 to TRBJ1-2; D uncertain. Germline V gene lookup returns CDR1 SGHTA and CDR2 FQGNSA. CDR3 length: 15 residues. Trimming removed 0 bases at V and 2 bases at J, with 10 bases between. For the CDR3, the DNA is TGTGCCAGCAGCTTAGCCCCATTGTCCAACTATGGCTACACCTTC. Its translation: CASSLAPLSNYGYTF.

The chain couples TRBV9 to TRBJ2-7; perhaps TRBD2 as D (7 bases). V was pared by 0 bases and J by 0 bases, with 13 bases between. The CDR3 loop spans 16 amino acids. CDR1 is SGDLS, CDR2 YYNGEE, per germline. CDR3 DNA sequence: TGTGCCAGCAGCGTAGCAGGTGGGGGGGCCTCCTACGAGCAGTACTTC. This translates into CASSVAGGGASYEQYF.

The rearrangement links TRBV28 to TRBJ2-7; 7 positions match TRBD1. Trimming removed 8 bases from V and 2 bases from J; junction bases left unmatched: 6. The germline V gene has CDR1 MDHEN and CDR2 SYDVKM. The CDR3 contains 13 residues. The chain's CDR3 is CASRTTGTYEQYF. DNA for the CDR3: TGTGCCAGCCGTACGACAGGGACCTACGAGCAGTACTTC.

This chain joins TRBV28 and TRBJ1-2, with D hard to call. The CDR3 has 11 amino acids. CDR1 is MDHEN and CDR2 is SYDVKM in the germline V gene. V dropped 6 bases and J dropped 0 bases, with 2 bases sitting between them. As DNA, the CDR3 is TGTGCCAGCAGCACTAACTATGGCTACACCTTC. Translating gives CASSTNYGYTF.

The rearrangement links TRBV6-5 to TRBJ2-7; D gene unclear. This CDR3 comprises 13 residues. Germline assignment: CDR1 MNHEY and CDR2 SVGAGI. The V and J ends lost 4 bases and 3 bases respectively, with 10 bases between them. CDR3 loop: CASSSERNYEQYF. In nucleotides, the CDR3 is TGTGCCAGCAGTTCTGAGAGGAACTACGAGCAGTACTTC.

The chain employs TRBV19 and TRBJ1-2; no definite D call. Per the germline V gene, CDR1 is LNHDA and CDR2 is SQIVND (reference sequence). This CDR3 comprises 14 residues. Trimming shortened V by 4 bases and J by 3 bases, and 12 bases separated the two germline ends. The CDR3 DNA is TGTGCCAGTAGTACGGGGTTAGGCGACTATGGCTACACCTTC. It encodes CASSTGLGDYGYTF.

The V call is TRBV5-4, the J call TRBJ1-2, with a possible D match to TRBD1 (5 bases). Germline values: CDR1 SGHNT, CDR2 YYREEE (reference sequence). CDR3 size: 14 residues. Trimming removed 1 base at V and 0 bases at J, with 7 bases between. DNA for the CDR3: TGTGCCAGCAGCTTGTCAGGGTCTAACTATGGCTACACCTTC. Its translation is CASSLSGSNYGYTF.

The chain is built from TRBV27 and TRBJ1-6; the D is unclear. CDR1 and CDR2 from the germline V gene are MNHEY and SMNVEV (reference sequence). V lost 8 bases and J lost 4, with 9 bases in between. The CDR3 consists of 13 residues. Written as DNA, the CDR3 is TGTGCCAGCGGGCCACCATATAATTCACCCCTCCACTTT. Its translation: CASGPPYNSPLHF.

V usage is TRBV7-9 and J usage is TRBJ1-4; possibly TRBD1 for D (5 bases). CDR3 length: 14 residues. The ends were cut back, 1 base at V and 7 bases at J, with 10 bases in the middle. Germline V gene data show CDR1 as SEHNR and CDR2 as FQNEAQ (reference sequence). The CDR3 nucleotides are TGTGCCAGCAGCTTAGATCGGGGGAGTGAAAAACTGTTTTTT. It yields the protein CASSLDRGSEKLFF.

The chain couples TRBV21-1 to TRBJ1-6. TRBV21-1 constitutes a pseudogene. CDR3 length: 21 residues. CDR3 loop: CASSKEELGGRVPHYNSPLHF. The CDR3 DNA reads TGTGCCAGCAGCAAAGAGGAATTGGGGGGGCGAGTACCTCACTATAATTCACCCCTCCACTTT.

J is TRBJ2-7 and V is TRBV6-1, with TRBD2 as a possible D gene (5 bases). V was trimmed by 5 bases and J by 7 bases, leaving 18 bases between them. This CDR3 region has 14 residues. Germline values: CDR1 MNHNS, CDR2 SASEGT. The CDR3 sequence is CASSWESSSGEQYF. CDR3 DNA sequence: TGTGCCAGCAGTTGGGAGTCGTCTTCGGGGGAGCAGTACTTC.

This clone occurred a few times. CDR3 region: CASSPLRTGLYTQYF. In DNA, the CDR3 is TGCGCCAGCAGCCCGCTGAGGACAGGGTTGTATACGCAGTATTTT. The chain carries TRBV4-1 and TRBJ2-3; 8 bases are shared with TRBD1. Germline values: CDR1 MGHRA, CDR2 YSYEKL. After removal of 4 bases from V and 7 bases from J, the junction contained 10 bases not matched to a gene. The CDR3 has 15 amino acids.